A selection of T cell receptor beta chains follows, all from one sample in a study of T cell changes during pregnancy in multiple sclerosis. Sequenced by immunoSEQ multiplex PCR; TCRdb stores in-frame clones only, minus some. The data hold 60,000 to 85,000 clones, with roughly 94% observed a single time. The sample in question was peripheral blood, obtained in the third trimester of pregnancy. Receptor source: a female donor with multiple sclerosis, enrolled in a pregnancy study. Both conserved end residues are part of each CDR3. D genes are given only for firm matches. Clone size is given for some rows only: seen once, a few or many times, or a class if the clone is expanded.

V,J,size,D,CDR3,DNA
TRBV30,TRBJ1-3,-,-,CAWSGQPKLSGNTIYF,TGTGCCTGGAGTGGCCAACCCAAACTCTCTGGAAACACCATATATTTT
TRBV2,TRBJ1-6,-,TRBD1,CASSERQDRGNSPLHF,TGTGCCAGCAGTGAACGCCAGGACAGGGGAAATTCACCCCTCCACTTT
TRBV15,TRBJ1-5,once,TRBD1,CATRGRGQGNQPQHF,TGTGCCACCCGGGGCAGGGGGCAAGGGAATCAGCCCCAGCATTTT
TRBV27,TRBJ2-7,once,-,CASSSSDSLDEQYF,TGTGCCAGCAGTTCCTCGGACAGCTTGGACGAGCAGTACTTC
TRBV10-3,TRBJ1-2,-,-,CAISEYRDSGYTF,TGTGCCATCAGTGAGTACAGGGATTCTGGCTACACCTTC
TRBV29-1,TRBJ1-1,-,-,CMVRLNTEAFF,TGCATGGTGAGGTTAAATACTGAAGCTTTCTTT
TRBV5-1,TRBJ2-7,-,TRBD1,CASSLSSYGQVRYEQYF,TGCGCCAGCAGCTTGTCGTCCTATGGACAGGTCAGGTACGAGCAGTACTTC
TRBV2,TRBJ2-1,-,-,CASSEGLADSDEQFF,TGTGCCAGCAGTGAAGGGTTGGCAGATTCCGATGAGCAGTTCTTC
TRBV18,TRBJ1-5,-,-,CASSPTGPGGVNQPQHF,TGTGCCAGCTCACCAACCGGGCCAGGAGGAGTCAATCAGCCCCAGCATTTT
TRBV9,TRBJ2-7,-,TRBD1,CASSRDSSYEQYF,TGTGCCAGCAGCAGGGACAGCTCCTACGAGCAGTACTTC
TRBV5-1,TRBJ1-5,-,-,CASSSTGNQPQHF,TGCGCCAGCAGCAGTACAGGGAATCAGCCCCAGCATTTT
TRBV6-6,TRBJ2-1,-,-,CASTPQQGAARNEQFF,TGTGCCAGCACCCCCCAACAGGGAGCCGCTAGAAATGAGCAGTTCTTC
TRBV30,TRBJ2-3,-,-,CAWSPTRDTQYF,TGTGCCTGGAGTCCCACAAGAGATACGCAGTATTTT
TRBV6-5,TRBJ1-2,-,TRBD1,CVTRGRQGNYGYTF,TGTGTCACCAGGGGCCGACAGGGGAACTATGGCTACACCTTC